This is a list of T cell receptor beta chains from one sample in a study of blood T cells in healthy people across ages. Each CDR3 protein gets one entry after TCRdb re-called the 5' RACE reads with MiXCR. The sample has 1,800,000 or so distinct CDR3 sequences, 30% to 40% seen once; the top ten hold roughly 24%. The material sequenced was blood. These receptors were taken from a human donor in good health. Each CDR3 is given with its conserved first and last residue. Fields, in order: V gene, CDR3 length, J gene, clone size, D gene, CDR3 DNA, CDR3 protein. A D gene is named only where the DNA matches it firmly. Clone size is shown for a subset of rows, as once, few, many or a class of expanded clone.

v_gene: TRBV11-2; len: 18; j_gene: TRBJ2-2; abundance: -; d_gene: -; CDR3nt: TGTGCCAGCAGCTTAGAGGAGGGGACAGAATTGAACACCGGGGAGCTGTTTTTT; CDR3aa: CASSLEEGTELNTGELFF
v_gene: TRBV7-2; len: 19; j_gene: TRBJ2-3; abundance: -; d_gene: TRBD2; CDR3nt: TGTGCCAGCAGCTTAGAGCGGGGGACTAGCGGGGGTCGCACAGATACGCAGTATTTT; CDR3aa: CASSLERGTSGGRTDTQYF
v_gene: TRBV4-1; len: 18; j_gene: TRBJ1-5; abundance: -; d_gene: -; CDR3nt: TGCGCCAGCAGCCAAAACGTAGTGTCGGCGGTTCTCGGTCAGCCCCAGCATTTT; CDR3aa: CASSQNVVSAVLGQPQHF
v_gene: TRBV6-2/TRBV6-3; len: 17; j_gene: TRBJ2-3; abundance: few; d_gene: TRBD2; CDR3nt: TGTGCCAGCAGTTACCCCGGGACTAGCGGGGACACAGATACGCAGTATTTT; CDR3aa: CASSYPGTSGDTDTQYF
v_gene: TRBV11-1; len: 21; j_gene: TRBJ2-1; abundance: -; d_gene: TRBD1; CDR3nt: TGTGCCAGCACCCTCTCTACAGGACAGGGGGACCTGCACAGCTCCTACAATGAGCAGTTCTTC; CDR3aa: CASTLSTGQGDLHSSYNEQFF
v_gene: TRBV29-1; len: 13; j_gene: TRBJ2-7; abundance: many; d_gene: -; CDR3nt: TGCAGCGTTGAAGGAAGGGGAACCCACGAGCAGTACTTC; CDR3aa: CSVEGRGTHEQYF
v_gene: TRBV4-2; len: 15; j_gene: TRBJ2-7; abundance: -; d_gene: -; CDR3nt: TGTGCCAGCAGCCTTGGGGCACAGGCATCCTACGAGCAGTACTTC; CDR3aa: CASSLGAQASYEQYF
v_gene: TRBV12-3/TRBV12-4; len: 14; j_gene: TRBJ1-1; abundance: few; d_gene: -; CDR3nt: TGTGCCAGCAGTTTCCAATGGATTAACACTGAAGCTTTCTTT; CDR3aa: CASSFQWINTEAFF
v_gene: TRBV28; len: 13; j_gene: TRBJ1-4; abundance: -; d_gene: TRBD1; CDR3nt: TGTGTCAGCTCCCGGGACAGGGGTATGGAACTGTTTTTT; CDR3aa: CVSSRDRGMELFF
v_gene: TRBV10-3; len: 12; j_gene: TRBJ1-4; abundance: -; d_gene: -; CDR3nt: TGTGCCATCGGGGAGGCGGGGGAAAAACTGTTTTTT; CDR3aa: CAIGEAGEKLFF
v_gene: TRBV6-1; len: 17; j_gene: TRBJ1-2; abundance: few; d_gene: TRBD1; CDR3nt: TGTGCCAGCAGTGTAACAGGGGGAATAACAGATAACTATGGCTACACCTTC; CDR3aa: CASSVTGGITDNYGYTF
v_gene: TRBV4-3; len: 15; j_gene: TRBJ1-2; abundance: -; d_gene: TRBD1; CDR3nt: TGCGCCAGCAGCCAAGATACCGGACAGGCATATGGCTACACCTTC; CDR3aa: CASSQDTGQAYGYTF
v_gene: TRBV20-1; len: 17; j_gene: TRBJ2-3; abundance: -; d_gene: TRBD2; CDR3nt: TGCAGTGCTCTCGGACTAGCGGGGGGGCCGCGCACAGATACGCAGTATTTT; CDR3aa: CSALGLAGGPRTDTQYF
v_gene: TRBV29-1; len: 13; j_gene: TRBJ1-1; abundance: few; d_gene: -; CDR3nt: TGCAGCGTTGAAAGGGGTGGTCGGACTGAAGCTTTCTTT; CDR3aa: CSVERGGRTEAFF
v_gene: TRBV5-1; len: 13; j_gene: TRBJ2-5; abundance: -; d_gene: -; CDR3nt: TGCGCCAGCAGCTTGTCTGCCCTAGAGACCCAGTACTTC; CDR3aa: CASSLSALETQYF
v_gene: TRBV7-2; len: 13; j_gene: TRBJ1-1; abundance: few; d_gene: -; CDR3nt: TGTGCCAGCAGCTTCCTCGGACCTGCTGAAGCTTTCTTT; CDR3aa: CASSFLGPAEAFF
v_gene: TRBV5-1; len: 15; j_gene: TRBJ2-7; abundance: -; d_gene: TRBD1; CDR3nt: TGCGCCAGCAGCTCTGGGACAGGGACTTCGTACGAGCAGTACTTC; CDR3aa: CASSSGTGTSYEQYF
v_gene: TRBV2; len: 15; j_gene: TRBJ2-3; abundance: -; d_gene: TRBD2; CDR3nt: TGTGCCATTGATGGCCTAGCGGGGGGTGCAGATACGCAGTATTTT; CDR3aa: CAIDGLAGGADTQYF
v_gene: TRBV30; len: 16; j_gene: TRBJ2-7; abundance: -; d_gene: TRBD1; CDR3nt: TGTGCCTGGAGCAATAAAGACAGGGTGATTTCGTACGAGCAGTACTTC; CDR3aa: CAWSNKDRVISYEQYF
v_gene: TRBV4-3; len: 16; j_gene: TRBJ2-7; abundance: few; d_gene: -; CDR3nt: TGCGCCAGCAGCCCCAGAGGATCCTCAAGCTCCTACGAGCAGTACTTC; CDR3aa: CASSPRGSSSSYEQYF
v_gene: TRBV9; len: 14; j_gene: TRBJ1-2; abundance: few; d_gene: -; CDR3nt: TGTGCCAGCAGCGAAAGACAGCAACTCTATGGCTACACCTTC; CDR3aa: CASSERQQLYGYTF